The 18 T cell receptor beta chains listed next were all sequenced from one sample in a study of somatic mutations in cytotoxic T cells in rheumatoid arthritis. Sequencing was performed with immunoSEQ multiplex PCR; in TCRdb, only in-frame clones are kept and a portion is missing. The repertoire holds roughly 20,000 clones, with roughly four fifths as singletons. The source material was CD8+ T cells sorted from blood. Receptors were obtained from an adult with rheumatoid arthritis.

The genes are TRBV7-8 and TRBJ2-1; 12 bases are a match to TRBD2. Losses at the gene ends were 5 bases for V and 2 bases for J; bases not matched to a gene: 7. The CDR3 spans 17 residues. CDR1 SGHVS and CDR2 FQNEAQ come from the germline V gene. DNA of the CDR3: TGTGCCAGCAGCGCCAAGACTAGCGGGAGACCCTACAATGAGCAGTTCTTC. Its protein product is CASSAKTSGRPYNEQFF.

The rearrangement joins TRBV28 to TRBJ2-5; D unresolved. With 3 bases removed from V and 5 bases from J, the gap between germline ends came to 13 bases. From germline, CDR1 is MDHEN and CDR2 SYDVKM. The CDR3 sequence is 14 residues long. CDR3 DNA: TGTGCCAGCAGTTTGGCCGAGCTGGGGGAGACCCAGTACTTC. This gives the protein CASSLAELGETQYF.

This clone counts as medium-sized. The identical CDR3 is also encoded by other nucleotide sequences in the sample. CDR3 DNA: TGTGCCAGCAGCGTAGGTCAGACAAGCTCCTACGAGCAGTACTTC. Encoded protein: CASSVGQTSSYEQYF. This rearrangement joins TRBV9 to TRBJ2-7; D unclear. The CDR3 runs to 15 residues. Germline CDR1 SGDLS, CDR2 YYNGEE. The ends were cut back, 0 bases at V and 0 bases at J, with 10 bases in the middle.

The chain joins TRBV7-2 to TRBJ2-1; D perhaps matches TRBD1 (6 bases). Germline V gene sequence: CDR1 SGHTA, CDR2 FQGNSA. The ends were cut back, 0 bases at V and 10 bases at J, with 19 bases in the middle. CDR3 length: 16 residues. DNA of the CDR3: TGTGCCAGCAGCTTAGCCGCAGGGGCCCAAGTGAGCGAGCAGTTCTTC. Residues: CASSLAAGAQVSEQFF.

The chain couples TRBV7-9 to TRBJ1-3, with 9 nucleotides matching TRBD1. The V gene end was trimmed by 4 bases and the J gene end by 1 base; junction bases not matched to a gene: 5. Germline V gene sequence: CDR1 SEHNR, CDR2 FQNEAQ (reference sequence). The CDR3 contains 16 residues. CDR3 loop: CASSSWDRESGNTIYF. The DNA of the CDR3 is TGTGCCAGCAGCTCGTGGGACAGGGAGTCTGGAAACACCATATATTTT. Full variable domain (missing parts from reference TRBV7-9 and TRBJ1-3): DTGVSQNPRHKITKRGQNVTFRCDPISEHNRLYWYRQTLGQGPEFLTYFQNEAQLEKSRLLSDRFSAERPKGSFSTLEIQRTEQGDSAMYLCASSSWDRESGNTIYFGEGSWLTVV.

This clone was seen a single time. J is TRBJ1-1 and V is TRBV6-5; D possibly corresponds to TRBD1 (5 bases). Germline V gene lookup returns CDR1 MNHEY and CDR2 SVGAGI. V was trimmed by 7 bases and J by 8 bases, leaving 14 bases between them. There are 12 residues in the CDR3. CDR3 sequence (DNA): TGTGCCAGCACCTACGGGGCAGGGGAAGCTTTCTTT. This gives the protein CASTYGAGEAFF.

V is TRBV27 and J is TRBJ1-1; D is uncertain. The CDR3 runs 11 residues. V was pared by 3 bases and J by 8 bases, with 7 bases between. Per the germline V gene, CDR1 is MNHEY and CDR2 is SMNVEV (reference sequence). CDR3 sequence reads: CASSFREEAFF. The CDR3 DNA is TGTGCCAGCAGTTTCAGAGAAGAAGCTTTCTTT.

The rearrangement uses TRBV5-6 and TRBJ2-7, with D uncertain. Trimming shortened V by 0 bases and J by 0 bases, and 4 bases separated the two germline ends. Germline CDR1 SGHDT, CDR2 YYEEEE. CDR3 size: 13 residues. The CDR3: CASSLGVSYEQYF. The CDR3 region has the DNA TGTGCCAGCAGCTTGGGAGTCTCCTACGAGCAGTACTTC.

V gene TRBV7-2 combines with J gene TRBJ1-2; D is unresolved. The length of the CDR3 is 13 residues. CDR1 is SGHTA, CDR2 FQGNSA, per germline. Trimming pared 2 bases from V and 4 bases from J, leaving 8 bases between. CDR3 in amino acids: CASSLRQLYGYTF. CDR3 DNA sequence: TGTGCCAGCAGCTTAAGGCAGCTCTATGGCTACACCTTC.

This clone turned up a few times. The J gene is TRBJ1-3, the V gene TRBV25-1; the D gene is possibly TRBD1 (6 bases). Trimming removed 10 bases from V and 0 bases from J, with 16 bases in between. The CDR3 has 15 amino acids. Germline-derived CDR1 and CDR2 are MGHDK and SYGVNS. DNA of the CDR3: TGTGCCACAGGTGGGGGACAAAGCTCTGGAAACACCATATATTTT. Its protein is CATGGGQSSGNTIYF.

The CDR3 DNA is TGTGCCAGCAGTTCGGGTCAGGGACTTAGCGGGGGTACCCACAATGAGCAGTTCTTC. Translated, it gives CASSSGQGLSGGTHNEQFF. The chain has TRBV27 and TRBJ2-1, with 9 bases that match TRBD2. The V segment lost 4 bases and the J segment 5 bases; nucleotides outside the gene matches: 18. Germline values: CDR1 MNHEY, CDR2 SMNVEV (reference sequence). The CDR3 sequence is 19 residues long.

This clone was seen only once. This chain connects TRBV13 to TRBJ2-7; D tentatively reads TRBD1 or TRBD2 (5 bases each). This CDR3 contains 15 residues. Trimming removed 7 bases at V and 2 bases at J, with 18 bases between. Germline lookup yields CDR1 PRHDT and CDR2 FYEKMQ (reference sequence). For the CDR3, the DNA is TGTGCCAGCACCCAAGGTGCAGGGAGACCCTACGAGCAGTACTTC. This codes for CASTQGAGRPYEQYF.

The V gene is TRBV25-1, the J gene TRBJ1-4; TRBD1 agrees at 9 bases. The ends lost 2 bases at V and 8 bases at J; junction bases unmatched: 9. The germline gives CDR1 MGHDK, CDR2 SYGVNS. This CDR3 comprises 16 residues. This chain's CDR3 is CASSEPGQGLEEKLFF. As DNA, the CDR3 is TGTGCCAGCAGTGAACCCGGACAGGGGCTAGAGGAAAAACTGTTTTTT. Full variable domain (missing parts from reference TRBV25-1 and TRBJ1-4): EADIYQTPRYLVIGTGKKITLECSQTMGHDKMYWYQQDPGMELHLIHYSYGVNSTEKGDLSSESTVSRIRTEHFPLTLESARPSHTSQYLCASSEPGQGLEEKLFFGSGTQLSVL.

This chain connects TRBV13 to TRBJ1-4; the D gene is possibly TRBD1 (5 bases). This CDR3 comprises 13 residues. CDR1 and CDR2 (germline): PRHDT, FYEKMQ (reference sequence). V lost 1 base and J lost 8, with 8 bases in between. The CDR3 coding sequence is TGTGCCAGCAGCTTAGCGACAGAGGAAAAACTGTTTTTT. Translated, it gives CASSLATEEKLFF.

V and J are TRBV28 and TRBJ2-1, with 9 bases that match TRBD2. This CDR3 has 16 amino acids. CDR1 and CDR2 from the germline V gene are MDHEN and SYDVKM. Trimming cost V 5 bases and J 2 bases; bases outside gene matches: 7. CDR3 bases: TGTGCCAGCAGTCCAGTAGCGGGAGAAACCTACAATGAGCAGTTCTTC. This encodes CASSPVAGETYNEQFF.

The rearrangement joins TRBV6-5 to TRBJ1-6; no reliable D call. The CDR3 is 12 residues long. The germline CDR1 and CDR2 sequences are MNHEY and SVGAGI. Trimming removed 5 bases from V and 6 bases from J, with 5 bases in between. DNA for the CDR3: TGTGCCAGCAGTCTTCTTAATTCACCCCTCCACTTT. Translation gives CASSLLNSPLHF.

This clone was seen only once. The DNA of the CDR3 is TGTGCCAGCAGTTTATCGTACGGGGCCGGGGAACTGTTTTTT. Its protein is CASSLSYGAGELFF. V gene TRBV27 combines with J gene TRBJ1-4; perhaps TRBD1 as D (5 bases). Trimming stripped 0 bases from V and 12 bases from J, with 14 bases between. CDR1 is MNHEY and CDR2 is SMNVEV in the germline V gene (reference sequence). The CDR3 length is 14 residues.

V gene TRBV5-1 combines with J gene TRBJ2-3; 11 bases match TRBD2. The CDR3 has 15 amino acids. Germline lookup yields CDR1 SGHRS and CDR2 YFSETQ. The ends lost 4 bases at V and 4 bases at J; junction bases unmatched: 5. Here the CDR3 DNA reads TGCGCCAGCAGCCAGGGACTAGCGGTGGCAGATACGCAGTATTTT. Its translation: CASSQGLAVADTQYF.